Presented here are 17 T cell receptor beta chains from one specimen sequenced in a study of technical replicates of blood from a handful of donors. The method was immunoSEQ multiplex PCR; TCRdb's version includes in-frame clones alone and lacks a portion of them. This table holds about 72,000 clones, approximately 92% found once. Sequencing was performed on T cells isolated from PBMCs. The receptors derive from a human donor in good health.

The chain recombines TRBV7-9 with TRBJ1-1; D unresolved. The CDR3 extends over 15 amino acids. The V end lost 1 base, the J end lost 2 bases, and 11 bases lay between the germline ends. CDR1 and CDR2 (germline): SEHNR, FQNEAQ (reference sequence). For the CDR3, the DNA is TGTGCCAGCAGCTTAGGGCCAGCGGGTAACACTGAAGCTTTCTTT. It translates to CASSLGPAGNTEAFF. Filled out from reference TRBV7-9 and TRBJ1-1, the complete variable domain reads DTGVSQNPRHKITKRGQNVTFRCDPISEHNRLYWYRQTLGQGPEFLTYFQNEAQLEKSRLLSDRFSAERPKGSFSTLEIQRTEQGDSAMYLCASSLGPAGNTEAFFGQGTRLTVV.

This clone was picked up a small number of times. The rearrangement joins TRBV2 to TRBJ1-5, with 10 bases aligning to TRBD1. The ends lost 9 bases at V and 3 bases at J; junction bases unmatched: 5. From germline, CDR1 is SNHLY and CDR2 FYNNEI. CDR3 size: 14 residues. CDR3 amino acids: CASWDRGSNQPQHF. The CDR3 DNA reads TGTGCCAGTTGGGACAGGGGATCCAATCAGCCCCAGCATTTT.

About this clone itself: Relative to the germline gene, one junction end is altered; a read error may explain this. The CDR3 region is CASYGQGSSEQYF. The CDR3 bases are TGTGCCAGCTACGGACAGGGGTCCTCCGAGCAGTACTTC. The rearrangement uses TRBV6-5 and TRBJ2-7; TRBD1 matches at 9 bases. The CDR3 has 13 residues. Germline assignment: CDR1 MNHEY and CDR2 SVGAGI.

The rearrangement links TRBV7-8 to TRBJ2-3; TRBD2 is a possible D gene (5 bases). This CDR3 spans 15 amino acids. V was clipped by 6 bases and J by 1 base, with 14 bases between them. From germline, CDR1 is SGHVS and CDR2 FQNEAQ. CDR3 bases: TGTGCCAGCAGACTAGGAACGTCGGGCACAGATACGCAGTATTTT. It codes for CASRLGTSGTDTQYF.

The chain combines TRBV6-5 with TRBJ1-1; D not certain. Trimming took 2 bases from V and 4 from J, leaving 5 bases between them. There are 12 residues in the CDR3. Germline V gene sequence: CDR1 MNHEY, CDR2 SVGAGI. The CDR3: CASSYGLTEAFF. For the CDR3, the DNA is TGTGCCAGCAGTTACGGCCTCACTGAAGCTTTCTTT.

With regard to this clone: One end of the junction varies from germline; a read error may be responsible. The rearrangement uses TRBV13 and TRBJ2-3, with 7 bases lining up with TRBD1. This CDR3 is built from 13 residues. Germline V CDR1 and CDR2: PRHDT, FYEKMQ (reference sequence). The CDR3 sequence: CASSLGRTGTQYF. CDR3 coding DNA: TGTGCCAGCAGCTTAGGGAGGACAGGTACGCAGTATTTT.

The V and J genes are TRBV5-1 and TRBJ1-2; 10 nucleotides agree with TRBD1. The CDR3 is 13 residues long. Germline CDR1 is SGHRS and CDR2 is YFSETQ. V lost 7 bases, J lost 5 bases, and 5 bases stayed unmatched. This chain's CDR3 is CASGTGEGYGYTF. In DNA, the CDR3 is TGCGCCAGCGGGACAGGGGAAGGGTATGGCTACACCTTC.

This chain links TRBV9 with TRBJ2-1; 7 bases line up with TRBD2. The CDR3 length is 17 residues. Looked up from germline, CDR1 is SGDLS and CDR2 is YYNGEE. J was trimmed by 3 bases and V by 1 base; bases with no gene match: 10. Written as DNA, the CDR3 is TGTGCCAGCAGCGTACTCTCTGGCCTAGCGGACTACAATGAGCAGTTCTTC. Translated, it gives CASSVLSGLADYNEQFF.

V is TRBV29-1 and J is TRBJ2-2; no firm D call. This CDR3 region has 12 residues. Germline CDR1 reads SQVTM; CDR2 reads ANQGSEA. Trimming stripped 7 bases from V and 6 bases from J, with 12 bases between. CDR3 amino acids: CSAYLVSGELFF. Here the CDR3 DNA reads TGCAGCGCTTACTTAGTATCCGGGGAGCTGTTTTTT.

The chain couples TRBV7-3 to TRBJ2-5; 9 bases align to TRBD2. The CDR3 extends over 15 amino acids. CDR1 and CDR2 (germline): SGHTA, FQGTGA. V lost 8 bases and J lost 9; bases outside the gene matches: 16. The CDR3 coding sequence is TGTGCCAGCGCACCCGGGACTAGCCTTGTTTGGGCCCAGTACTTC. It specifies CASAPGTSLVWAQYF.

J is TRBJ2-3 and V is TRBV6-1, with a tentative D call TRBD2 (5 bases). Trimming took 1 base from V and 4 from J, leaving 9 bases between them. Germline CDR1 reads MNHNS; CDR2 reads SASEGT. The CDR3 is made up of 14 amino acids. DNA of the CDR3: TGTGCCAGCAGTGAAGAAGGAGGTTCAGATACGCAGTATTTT. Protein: CASSEEGGSDTQYF.

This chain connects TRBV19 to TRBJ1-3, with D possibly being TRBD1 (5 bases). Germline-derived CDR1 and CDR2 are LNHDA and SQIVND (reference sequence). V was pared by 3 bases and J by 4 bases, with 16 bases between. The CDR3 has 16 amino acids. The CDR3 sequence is CASSILQGLSGNTIYF. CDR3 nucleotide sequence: TGTGCCAGTAGTATCCTCCAGGGTCTATCCGGAAACACCATATATTTT.

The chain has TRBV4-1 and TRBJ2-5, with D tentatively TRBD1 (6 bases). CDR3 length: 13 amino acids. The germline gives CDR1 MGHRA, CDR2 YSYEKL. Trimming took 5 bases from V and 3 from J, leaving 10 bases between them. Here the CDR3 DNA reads TGCGCCAGCAGCAGGGGGTCGGAAGAGACCCAGTACTTC. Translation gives CASSRGSEETQYF.

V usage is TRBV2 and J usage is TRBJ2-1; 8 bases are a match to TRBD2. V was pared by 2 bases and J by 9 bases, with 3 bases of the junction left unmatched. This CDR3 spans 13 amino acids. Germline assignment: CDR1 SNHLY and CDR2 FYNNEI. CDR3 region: CASSEYGGGEQFF. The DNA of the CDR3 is TGTGCCAGCAGTGAATACGGGGGGGGTGAGCAGTTCTTC.

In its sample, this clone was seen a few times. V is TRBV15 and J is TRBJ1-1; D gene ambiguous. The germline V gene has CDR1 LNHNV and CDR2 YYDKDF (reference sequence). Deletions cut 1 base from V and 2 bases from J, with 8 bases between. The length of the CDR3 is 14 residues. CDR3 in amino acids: CATSRVAINTEAFF. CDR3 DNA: TGTGCCACCAGCAGAGTGGCCATAAACACTGAAGCTTTCTTT.

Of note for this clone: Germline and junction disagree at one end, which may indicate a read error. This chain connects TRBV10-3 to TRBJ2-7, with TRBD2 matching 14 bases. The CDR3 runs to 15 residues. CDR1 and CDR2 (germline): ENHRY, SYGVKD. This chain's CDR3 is CAINEGLAGAYEQYF. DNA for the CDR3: TGTGCCATCAATGAGGGACTAGCGGGAGCCTACGAGCAGTACTTC.

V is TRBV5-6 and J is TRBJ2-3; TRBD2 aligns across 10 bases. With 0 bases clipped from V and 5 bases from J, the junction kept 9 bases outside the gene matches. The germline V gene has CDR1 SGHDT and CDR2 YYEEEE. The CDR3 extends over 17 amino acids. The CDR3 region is CASSLAQAGGPGDTQYF. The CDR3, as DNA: TGTGCCAGCAGCTTGGCCCAAGCGGGAGGGCCCGGAGATACGCAGTATTTT.